Described below is a single TCR beta chain sequence and its context. Its antigen remains unidentified. The sample is drawn from a study of identical twins. Study results and caveats: Invariant T cells like MAIT and iNKT could partly confound the zero-insertion analyses. Cross-sectional statistical analysis, not tracking of the same donors, underpinned the conclusions.

Germline CDR1 reads ENHRY; CDR2 reads SYGVKD. CDR3 length equals 16 residues. V lost 3 bases and J lost 5, with 18 bases in between. TCRdb independently ran MiXCR on the 5' RACE reads; one entry per CDR3 protein. The sample has about 810,000 distinct CDR3 sequences, around an eighth seen once. These same data were also listed under a study on yellow fever vaccine responses in identical twins.

Sequencing used PBMCs. This chain joins TRBV10-3 and TRBJ2-3, with D uncertain. The TCR originated in a woman aged 18-30 years in good health. CDR3 coding DNA: TGTGCCATCAGTGACCCCGTGGCCCAACAAGGAGATACGCAGTATTTT. It codes for CAISDPVAQQGDTQYF.